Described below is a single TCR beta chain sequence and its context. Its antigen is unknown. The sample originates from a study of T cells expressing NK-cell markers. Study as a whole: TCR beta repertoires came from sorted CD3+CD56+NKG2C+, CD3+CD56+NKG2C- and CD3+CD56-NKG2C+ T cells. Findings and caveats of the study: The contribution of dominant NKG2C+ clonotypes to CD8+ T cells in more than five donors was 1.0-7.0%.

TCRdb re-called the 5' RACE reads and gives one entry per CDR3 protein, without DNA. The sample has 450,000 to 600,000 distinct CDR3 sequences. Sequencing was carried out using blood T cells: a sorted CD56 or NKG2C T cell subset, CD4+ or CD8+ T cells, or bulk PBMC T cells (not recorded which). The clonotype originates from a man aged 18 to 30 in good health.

CDR3 amino acids: CASSSPHRLAKNIQYF. The chain carries TRBV12-3 or TRBV12-4 and TRBJ2-4; TCRdb selects TRBD2, and the lack of DNA leaves this call unchecked. This CDR3 spans 16 amino acids.